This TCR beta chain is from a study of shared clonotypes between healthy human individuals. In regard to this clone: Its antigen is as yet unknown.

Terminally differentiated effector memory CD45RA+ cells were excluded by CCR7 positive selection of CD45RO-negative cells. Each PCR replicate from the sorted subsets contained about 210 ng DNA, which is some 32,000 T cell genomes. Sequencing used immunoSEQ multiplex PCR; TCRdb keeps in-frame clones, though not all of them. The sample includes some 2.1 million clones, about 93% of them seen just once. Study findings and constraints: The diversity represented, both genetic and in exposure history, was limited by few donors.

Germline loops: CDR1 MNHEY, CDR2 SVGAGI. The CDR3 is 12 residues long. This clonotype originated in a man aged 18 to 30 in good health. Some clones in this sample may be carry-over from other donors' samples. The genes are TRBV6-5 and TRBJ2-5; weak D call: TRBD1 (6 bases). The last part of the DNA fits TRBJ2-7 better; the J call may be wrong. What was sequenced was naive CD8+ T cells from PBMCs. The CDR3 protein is CASSYQGYEQYF. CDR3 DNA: TGTGCCAGCAGTTACCAGGGGTACGAGCAGTACTTC.